This entry concerns a single TCR beta chain. Trimming removed 2 bases from V and 3 bases from J; junction bases left unmatched: 8. Germline V gene data show CDR1 as SGDLS and CDR2 as YYNGEE. This CDR3 region has 16 residues. The PCR had 60 Vbeta and 13 Jbeta primers. Generated by immunoSEQ multiplex PCR, the TCRdb table keeps only in-frame clones and is missing some. The sample carries approximately 150,000 clones, roughly 85% recorded once. The sample belongs to a study of cytomegalovirus exposure and HLA in healthy donors. Study-level information: Early release data held 85 million or so unique TCRs from HLA-typed donors.

Sequencing input: PBMCs. The sequence was collected from a man aged 35-49 years in good health and CMV-seropositive. The rearrangement uses TRBV9 and TRBJ2-1, with TRBD2 matching 7 bases. Here the CDR3 reads CASSVLRGDHYNEQFF. The CDR3 region has the DNA TGTGCCAGCAGCGTCCTTCGGGGGGACCACTACAATGAGCAGTTCTTC.